Given below is one T cell receptor (beta chain) in context. Its specificity is unknown. Sequencing used immunoSEQ multiplex PCR; TCRdb keeps in-frame clones, though not all of them. The data contain 130,000 or so clones, 75% to 90% of them singletons. This sample was taken from a study of radiotherapy plus CTLA-4 blockade in lung cancer. For the study at large: Objective response rate was around 20%; disease control rate, about 28%.

Study observations and caveats: TCR clones originating in tumors grew in number in blood after radiotherapy plus ipilimumab.

The sequencing here drew on peripheral blood, taken from a patient treated with radiotherapy plus ipilimumab. This TCR derives from a human donor with non-small cell lung cancer that progressed on radiotherapy plus ipilimumab.

CDR3 DNA: TGTGCCAGCAGTGACGTCGGGTTCGGGGAACTGTTTTTT. Its protein is CASSDVGFGELFF. The V and J genes are TRBV2 and TRBJ1-4; no firm D call. The germline CDR1 and CDR2 sequences are SNHLY and FYNNEI. Trimming removed 3 bases at V and 12 bases at J, with 14 bases between. The length of the CDR3 is 13 residues.